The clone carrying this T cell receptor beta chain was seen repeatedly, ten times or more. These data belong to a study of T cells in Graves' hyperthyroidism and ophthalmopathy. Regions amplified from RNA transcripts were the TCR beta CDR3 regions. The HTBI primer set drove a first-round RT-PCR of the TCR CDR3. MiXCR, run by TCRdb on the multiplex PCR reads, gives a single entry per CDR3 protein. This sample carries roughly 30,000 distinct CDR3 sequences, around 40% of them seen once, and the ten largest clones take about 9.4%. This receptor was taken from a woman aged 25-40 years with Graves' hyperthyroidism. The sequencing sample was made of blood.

The CDR3 loop is CASSLGREETQYF. The CDR3 DNA is TGTGCCAGCAGCCTGGGGAGAGAAGAGACCCAGTACTTC. V gene TRBV9 combines with J gene TRBJ2-5, with D maybe TRBD2 (5 bases). Per the germline V gene, CDR1 is SGDLS and CDR2 is YYNGEE. The ends were cut back, 4 bases at V and 3 bases at J, with 10 bases in the middle. This CDR3 comprises 13 residues. The full variable domain, its missing parts supplied by reference TRBV9 and TRBJ2-5, is DSGVTQTPKHLITATGQRVTLRCSPRSGDLSVYWYQQSLDQGLQFLIQYYNGEERAKGNILERFSAQQFPDLHSELNLSSLELGDSALYFCASSLGREETQYFGPGTRLLVL.